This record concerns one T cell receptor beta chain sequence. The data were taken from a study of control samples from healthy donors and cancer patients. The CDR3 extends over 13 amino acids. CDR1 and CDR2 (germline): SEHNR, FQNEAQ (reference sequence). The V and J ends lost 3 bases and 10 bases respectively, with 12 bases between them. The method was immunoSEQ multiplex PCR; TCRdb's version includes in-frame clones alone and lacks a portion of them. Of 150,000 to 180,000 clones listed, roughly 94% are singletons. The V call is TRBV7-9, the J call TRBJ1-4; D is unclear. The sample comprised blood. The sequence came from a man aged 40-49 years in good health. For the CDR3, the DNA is TGTGCCAGCAGCTTTACCGCTTTTGGAAAACTGTTTTTT. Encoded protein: CASSFTAFGKLFF.